This entry is about one T cell receptor beta chain. This sample was included in a study of control samples from healthy donors and cancer patients. Germline V gene data show CDR1 as SEHNR and CDR2 as FQNEAQ (reference sequence). V lost 1 base and J 7 bases, leaving 10 bases between the germline ends. This CDR3 spans 13 amino acids. Profiled with immunoSEQ multiplex PCR; TCRdb holds only in-frame clones, not every one. The sample has 70,000 to 85,000 clones, 75% to 85% seen once. This sequence joins TRBV7-9 and TRBJ1-2; D is unclear. This receptor was obtained from a man in his 60s with head and neck cancer. Input material: PBMCs. This CDR3 reads CASSLDGAGGYTF. DNA for the CDR3: TGTGCCAGCAGCTTAGATGGTGCCGGTGGCTACACCTTC. The variable domain in full, with the rest retrieved from reference TRBV7-9 and TRBJ1-2, is DTGVSQNPRHKITKRGQNVTFRCDPISEHNRLYWYRQTLGQGPEFLTYFQNEAQLEKSRLLSDRFSAERPKGSFSTLEIQRTEQGDSAMYLCASSLDGAGGYTFGSGTRLTVV.